The entry below gives a single TCR beta chain sequence along with its context. Per the original methods: How many nucleated cells were present was estimated from reference gene primer amplification. Repertoires were generated with immunoSEQ multiplex PCR, while TCRdb's copy carries only in-frame clones and drops some. From that table come the V and J calls and clone size; the DNA was used to work out D and trimming. Here the sample spans around 160,000 clones, more than 80% being singletons. The data derive from a study of blood T cell repertoires in COVID-19. The CDR3 covers 15 residues. Trimming removed 3 bases at V and 4 bases at J, with 15 bases between. CDR1 LGHDT and CDR2 YNNKEL come from the germline V gene (reference sequence).

The sample comprised peripheral blood. This TCR was sampled from a human donor with acute or convalescent COVID-19. The donor label of this sample is uncertain. The V and J genes are TRBV3-1 (or the pseudogene TRBV3-2) and TRBJ1-2; no reliable D call. CDR3 residues: CASSQVTSTPYGYTF. In DNA form, the CDR3 reads TGTGCCAGCAGCCAGGTCACAAGTACACCCTATGGCTACACCTTC.